A selection of T cell receptor beta chains follows, all from one sample in a study of shared clonotypes between healthy human individuals. TCRdb keeps only in-frame clones here, not all; method: immunoSEQ multiplex PCR. The table includes approximately 2.5 million clones, 85% to 95% detected once. Material: naive CD4+ T cells sorted from blood. The origin of the receptors is a man aged 18 to 29 in good health. Both conserved end residues are part of each CDR3. Fields, in order: V gene, D gene, J gene, clone size, CDR3 protein, CDR3 DNA. The D gene is left open where the match is weak. The size field is filled for only some rows; it gives once, few, many or a size class.

v_call: TRBV2
d_call: NA
j_call: TRBJ1-6
clone_size: NA
cdr3_aa: CASSEPIGSYNSPLHF
cdr3_nt: TGTGCCAGCAGTGAACCCATAGGATCCTATAATTCACCCCTCCACTTT

v_call: TRBV25-1
d_call: NA
j_call: TRBJ1-3
clone_size: NA
cdr3_aa: CASSVGQSAGNTIYF
cdr3_nt: TGTGCCAGCAGTGTAGGACAGTCGGCGGGAAACACCATATATTTT

v_call: TRBV2
d_call: TRBD1
j_call: TRBJ1-4
clone_size: NA
cdr3_aa: CASSEALGQVNEKLFF
cdr3_nt: TGTGCCAGCAGTGAAGCCCTGGGACAGGTTAATGAAAAACTGTTTTTT

v_call: TRBV5-4
d_call: NA
j_call: TRBJ1-1
clone_size: NA
cdr3_aa: CASSLGGDTEAFF
cdr3_nt: TGTGCCAGCAGCTTGGGGGGGGACACTGAAGCTTTCTTT

v_call: TRBV6-5
d_call: NA
j_call: TRBJ1-6
clone_size: once
cdr3_aa: CASSYSTVGPNSPLHF
cdr3_nt: TGTGCCAGCAGTTACTCGACGGTGGGTCCTAATTCACCCCTCCACTTT

v_call: TRBV19
d_call: NA
j_call: TRBJ2-5
clone_size: NA
cdr3_aa: CASSTWTEETQYF
cdr3_nt: TGTGCCAGTAGTACCTGGACGGAAGAGACCCAGTACTTC

v_call: TRBV7-6
d_call: NA
j_call: TRBJ1-3
clone_size: NA
cdr3_aa: CASSLGSGEVGNTIYF
cdr3_nt: TGTGCCAGCAGCTTAGGATCGGGTGAGGTGGGGAACACCATATATTTT

v_call: TRBV19
d_call: NA
j_call: TRBJ1-4
clone_size: NA
cdr3_aa: CASSIVRFNEKLFF
cdr3_nt: TGTGCCAGTAGTATAGTAAGGTTTAATGAAAAACTGTTTTTT

v_call: TRBV6-5
d_call: NA
j_call: TRBJ2-2
clone_size: NA
cdr3_aa: CASRQVLSTGELFF
cdr3_nt: TGTGCCAGCAGGCAAGTTCTGAGCACCGGGGAGCTGTTTTTT

v_call: TRBV30
d_call: NA
j_call: TRBJ2-2
clone_size: NA
cdr3_aa: CAWTGTGNTGELFF
cdr3_nt: TGTGCCTGGACCGGGACTGGCAACACCGGGGAGCTGTTTTTT

v_call: TRBV30
d_call: NA
j_call: TRBJ1-5
clone_size: NA
cdr3_aa: CAWSPTGPTFAKPQHF
cdr3_nt: TGTGCCTGGAGTCCGACAGGCCCCACCTTTGCGAAGCCCCAGCATTTT

v_call: TRBV7-3
d_call: TRBD1
j_call: TRBJ2-7
clone_size: NA
cdr3_aa: CASSLDRGLRFGYEQYF
cdr3_nt: TGTGCCAGCAGCTTGGACAGGGGGCTCCGTTTCGGCTACGAGCAGTACTTC

v_call: TRBV4-2
d_call: TRBD1
j_call: TRBJ1-4
clone_size: NA
cdr3_aa: CASSQWTGGDYNEKLFF
cdr3_nt: TGTGCCAGCAGCCAATGGACAGGCGGTGATTATAATGAAAAACTGTTTTTT

v_call: TRBV5-1
d_call: TRBD1
j_call: TRBJ1-1
clone_size: NA
cdr3_aa: CASSSPGQANTEAFF
cdr3_nt: TGCGCCAGCAGCTCCCCGGGACAGGCGAACACTGAAGCTTTCTTT

v_call: TRBV7-6
d_call: TRBD2
j_call: TRBJ2-7
clone_size: NA
cdr3_aa: CASSLGGTSGSYEQYF
cdr3_nt: TGTGCCAGCAGCTTAGGAGGGACTAGCGGATCCTACGAGCAGTACTTC